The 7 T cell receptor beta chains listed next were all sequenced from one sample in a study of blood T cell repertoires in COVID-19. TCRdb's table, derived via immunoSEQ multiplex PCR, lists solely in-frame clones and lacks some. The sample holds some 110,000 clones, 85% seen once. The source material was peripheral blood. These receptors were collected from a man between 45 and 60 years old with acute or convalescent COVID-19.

CDR3 residues: CASSIAGGLRNQPQHF. The CDR3 coding sequence is TGTGCCAGTAGTATTGCAGGGGGGTTACGGAATCAGCCCCAGCATTTT. The chain has TRBV19 and TRBJ1-5, with 7 bases identical to TRBD1. CDR1 and CDR2 (germline): LNHDA, SQIVND (reference sequence). With V trimmed by 3 bases and J by 4 bases, 9 bases remained unmatched. The CDR3 has 16 residues. The full variable domain, in which reference TRBV19 and TRBJ1-5 provide the parts outside the CDR3, is DGGITQSPKYLFRKEGQNVTLSCEQNLNHDAMYWYRQDPGQGLRLIYYSQIVNDFQKGDIAEGYSVSREKKESFPLTVTSAQKNPTAFYLCASSIAGGLRNQPQHFGDGTRLSIL.

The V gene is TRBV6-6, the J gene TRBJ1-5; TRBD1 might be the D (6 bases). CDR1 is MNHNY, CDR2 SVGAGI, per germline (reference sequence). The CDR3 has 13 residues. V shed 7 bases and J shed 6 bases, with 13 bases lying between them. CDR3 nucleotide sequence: TGTGCCAGCACCCAGGGGAAGGGTCAGCCCCAGCATTTT. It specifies CASTQGKGQPQHF.

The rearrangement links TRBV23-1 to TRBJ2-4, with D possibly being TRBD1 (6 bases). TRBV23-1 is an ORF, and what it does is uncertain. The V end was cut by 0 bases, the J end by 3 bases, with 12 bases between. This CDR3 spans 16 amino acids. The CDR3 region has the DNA TGCGCCAGCAGTCAATCGAAGGACAGCCACAAAAACATTCAGTACTTC. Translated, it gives CASSQSKDSHKNIQYF.

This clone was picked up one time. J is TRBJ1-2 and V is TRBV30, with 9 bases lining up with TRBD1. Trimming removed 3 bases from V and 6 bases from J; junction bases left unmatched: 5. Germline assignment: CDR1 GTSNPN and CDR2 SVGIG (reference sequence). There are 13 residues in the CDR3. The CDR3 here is CAWSLTGGDGYTF. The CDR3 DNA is TGTGCCTGGAGCCTTACAGGGGGCGATGGCTACACCTTC.

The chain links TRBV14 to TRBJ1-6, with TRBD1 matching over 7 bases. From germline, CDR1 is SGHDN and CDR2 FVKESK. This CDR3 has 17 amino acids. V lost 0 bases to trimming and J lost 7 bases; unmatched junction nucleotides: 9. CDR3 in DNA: TGTGCCAGCAGCCAAGATTTAGGCGGGACAGCCAATTCACCCCTCCACTTT. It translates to CASSQDLGGTANSPLHF.

The CDR3 loop is CASTLGGPYNEQFF. CDR3 nucleotides: TGTGCCAGCACCCTCGGAGGACCCTACAATGAGCAGTTCTTC. The rearrangement joins TRBV27 to TRBJ2-1; possibly TRBD2 for D (5 bases). V lost 7 bases to trimming and J lost 2 bases, with 12 bases between them. Germline CDR1 reads MNHEY; CDR2 reads SMNVEV (reference sequence). There are 14 residues in the CDR3.

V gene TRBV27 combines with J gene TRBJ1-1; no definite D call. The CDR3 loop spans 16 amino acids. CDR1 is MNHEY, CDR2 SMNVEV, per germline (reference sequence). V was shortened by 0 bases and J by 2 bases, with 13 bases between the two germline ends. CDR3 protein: CASSLSRQAPNTEAFF. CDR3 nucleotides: TGTGCCAGCAGTTTATCGAGACAAGCCCCTAACACTGAAGCTTTCTTT.